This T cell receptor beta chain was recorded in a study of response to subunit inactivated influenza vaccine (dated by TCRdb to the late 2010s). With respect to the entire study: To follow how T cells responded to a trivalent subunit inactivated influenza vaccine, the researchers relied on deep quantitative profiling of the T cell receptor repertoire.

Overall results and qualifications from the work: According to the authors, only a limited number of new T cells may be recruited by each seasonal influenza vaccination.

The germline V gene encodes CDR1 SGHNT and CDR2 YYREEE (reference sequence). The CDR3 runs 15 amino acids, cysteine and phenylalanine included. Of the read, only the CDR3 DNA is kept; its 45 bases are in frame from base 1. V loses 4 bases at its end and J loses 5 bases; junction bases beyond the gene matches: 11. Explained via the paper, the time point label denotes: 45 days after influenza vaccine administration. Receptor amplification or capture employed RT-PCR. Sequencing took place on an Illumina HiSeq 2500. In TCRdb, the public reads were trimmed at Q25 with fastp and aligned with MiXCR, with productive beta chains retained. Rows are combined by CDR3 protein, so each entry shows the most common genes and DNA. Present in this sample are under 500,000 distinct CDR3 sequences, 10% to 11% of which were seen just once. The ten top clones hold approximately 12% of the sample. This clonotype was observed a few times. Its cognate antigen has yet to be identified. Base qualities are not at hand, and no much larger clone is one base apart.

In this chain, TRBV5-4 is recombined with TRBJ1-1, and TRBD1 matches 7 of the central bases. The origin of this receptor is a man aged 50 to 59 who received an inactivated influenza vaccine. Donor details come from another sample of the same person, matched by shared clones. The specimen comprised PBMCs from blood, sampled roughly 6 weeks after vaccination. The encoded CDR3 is CASSNPRQGFTEAFF. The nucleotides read TGTGCCAGCAGCAACCCGAGACAGGGATTTACTGAAGCTTTCTTT.